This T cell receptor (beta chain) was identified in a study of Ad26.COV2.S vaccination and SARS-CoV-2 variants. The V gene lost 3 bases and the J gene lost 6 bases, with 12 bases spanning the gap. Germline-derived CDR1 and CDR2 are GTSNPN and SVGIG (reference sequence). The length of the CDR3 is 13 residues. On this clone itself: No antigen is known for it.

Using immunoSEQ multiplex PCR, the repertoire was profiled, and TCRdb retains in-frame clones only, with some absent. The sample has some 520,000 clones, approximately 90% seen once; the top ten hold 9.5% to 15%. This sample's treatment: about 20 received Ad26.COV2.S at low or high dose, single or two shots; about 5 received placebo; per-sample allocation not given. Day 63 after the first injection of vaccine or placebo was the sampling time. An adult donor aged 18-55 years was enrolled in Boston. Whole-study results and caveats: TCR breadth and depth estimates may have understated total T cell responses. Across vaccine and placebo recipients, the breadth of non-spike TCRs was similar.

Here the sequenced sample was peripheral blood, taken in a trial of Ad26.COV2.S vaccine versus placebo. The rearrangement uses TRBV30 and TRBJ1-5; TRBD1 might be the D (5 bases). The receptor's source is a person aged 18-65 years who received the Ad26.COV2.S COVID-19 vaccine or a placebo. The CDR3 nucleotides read TGTGCCTGGAGGGGGGTCGGGAGTCAGCCCCAGCATTTT. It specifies CAWRGVGSQPQHF.